This T cell receptor (beta chain) originates from a study of OX40 agonist ivuxolimab in advanced cancers. CDR3 length: 16 residues. V was pared by 4 bases and J by 6 bases, with 6 bases of the junction left unmatched. Germline V gene sequence: CDR1 SGHTA, CDR2 FQGTGA. This clone has more than one count but fewer than ten. The data were produced by immunoSEQ multiplex PCR, yet TCRdb's version contains in-frame clones alone and is incomplete. This sample has tens of thousands of clones, with around 90% found just once. Here the sequenced sample was CD4+ or CD8+ T cells sorted from blood, taken in a trial of the OX40 agonist ivuxolimab. This TCR derives from an adult with an advanced solid tumor such as melanoma, head and neck, liver or kidney cancer. The rearrangement uses TRBV7-3 and TRBJ2-2, with 12 bases that match TRBD2. CDR3 DNA: TGTGCCAGCAGCTCTTTGACTAGCGGGAGACCCGGGGAGCTGTTTTTT. Translating it yields CASSSLTSGRPGELFF.